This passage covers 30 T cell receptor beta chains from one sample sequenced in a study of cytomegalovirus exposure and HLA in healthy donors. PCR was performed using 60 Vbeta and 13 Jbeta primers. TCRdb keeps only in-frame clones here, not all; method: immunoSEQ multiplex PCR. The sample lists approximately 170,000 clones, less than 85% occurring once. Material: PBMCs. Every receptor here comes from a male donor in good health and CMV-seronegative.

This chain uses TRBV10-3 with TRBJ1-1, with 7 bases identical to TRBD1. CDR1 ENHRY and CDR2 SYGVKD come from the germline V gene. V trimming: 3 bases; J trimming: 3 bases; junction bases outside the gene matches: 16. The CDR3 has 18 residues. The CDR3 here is CAISEPPMTGRAYTEAFF. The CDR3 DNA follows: TGTGCCATCAGTGAACCGCCCATGACAGGGCGGGCGTACACTGAAGCTTTCTTT.

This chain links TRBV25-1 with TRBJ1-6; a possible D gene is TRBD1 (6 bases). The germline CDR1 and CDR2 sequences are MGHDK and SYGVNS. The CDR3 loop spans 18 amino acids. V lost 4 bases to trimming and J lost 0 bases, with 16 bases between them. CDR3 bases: TGTGCCAGCAGTGGGGGGCTACAGTCCAGCTCCTATAATTCACCCCTCCACTTT. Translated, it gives CASSGGLQSSSYNSPLHF.

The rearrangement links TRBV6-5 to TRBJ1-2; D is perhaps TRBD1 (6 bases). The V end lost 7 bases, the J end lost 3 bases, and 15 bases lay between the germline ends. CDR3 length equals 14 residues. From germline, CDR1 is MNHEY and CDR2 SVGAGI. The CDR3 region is CASIPQGSDYGYTF. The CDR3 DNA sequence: TGTGCCAGCATTCCCCAGGGGAGTGACTATGGCTACACCTTC.

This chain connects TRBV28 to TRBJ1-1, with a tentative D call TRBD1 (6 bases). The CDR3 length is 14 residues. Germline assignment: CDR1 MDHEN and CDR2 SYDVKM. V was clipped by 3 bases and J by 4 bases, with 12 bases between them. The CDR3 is CASSLFGGATEAFF. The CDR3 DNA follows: TGTGCCAGCAGTTTGTTCGGGGGGGCCACTGAAGCTTTCTTT.

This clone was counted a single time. This CDR3 reads CASSPRQGRTGELFF. CDR3 nucleotides: TGTGCCAGCAGCCCCCGACAGGGGAGGACCGGGGAGCTGTTTTTT. V gene TRBV7-9 combines with J gene TRBJ2-2; the match to TRBD1 covers 8 bases. The CDR3 totals 15 residues. The trim removed 5 bases at V and 5 bases at J, leaving 7 bases unmatched. Germline loops: CDR1 SEHNR, CDR2 FQNEAQ (reference sequence).

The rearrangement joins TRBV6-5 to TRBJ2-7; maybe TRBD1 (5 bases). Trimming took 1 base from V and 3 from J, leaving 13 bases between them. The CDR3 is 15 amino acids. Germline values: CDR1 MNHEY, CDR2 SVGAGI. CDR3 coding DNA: TGTGCCAGCAGTTACTATAGGGGTACAGACTACGAGCAGTACTTC. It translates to CASSYYRGTDYEQYF.

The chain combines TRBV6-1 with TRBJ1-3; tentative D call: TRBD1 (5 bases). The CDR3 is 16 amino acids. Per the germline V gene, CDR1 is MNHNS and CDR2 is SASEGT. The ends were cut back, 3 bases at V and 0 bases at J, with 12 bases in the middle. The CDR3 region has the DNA TGTGCCAGCAGTGAGCAGGGAACTATCTCTGGAAACACCATATATTTT. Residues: CASSEQGTISGNTIYF.

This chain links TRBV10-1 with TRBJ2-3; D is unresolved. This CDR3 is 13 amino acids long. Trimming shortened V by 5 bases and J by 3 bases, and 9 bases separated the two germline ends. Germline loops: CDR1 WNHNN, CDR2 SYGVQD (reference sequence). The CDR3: CASSRFGTDTQYF. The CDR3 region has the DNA TGCGCCAGCAGTCGTTTCGGTACAGATACGCAGTATTTT.

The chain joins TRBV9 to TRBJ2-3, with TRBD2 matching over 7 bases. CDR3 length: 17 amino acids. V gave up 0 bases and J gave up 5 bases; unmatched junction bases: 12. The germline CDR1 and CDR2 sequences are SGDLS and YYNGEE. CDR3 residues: CASSVGGGWGGGDTQYF. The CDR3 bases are TGTGCCAGCAGCGTAGGAGGAGGGTGGGGGGGAGGAGATACGCAGTATTTT. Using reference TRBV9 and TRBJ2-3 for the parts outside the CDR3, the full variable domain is DSGVTQTPKHLITATGQRVTLRCSPRSGDLSVYWYQQSLDQGLQFLIQYYNGEERAKGNILERFSAQQFPDLHSELNLSSLELGDSALYFCASSVGGGWGGGDTQYFGPGTRLTVL.

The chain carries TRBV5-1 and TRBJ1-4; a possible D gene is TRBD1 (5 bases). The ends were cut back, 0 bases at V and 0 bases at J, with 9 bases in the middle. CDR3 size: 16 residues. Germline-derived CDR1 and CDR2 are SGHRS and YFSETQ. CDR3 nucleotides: TGCGCCAGCAGCTTGGGACAGCTGGCAACTAATGAAAAACTGTTTTTT. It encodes CASSLGQLATNEKLFF. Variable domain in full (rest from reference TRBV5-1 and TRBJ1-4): KAGVTQTPRYLIKTRGQQVTLSCSPISGHRSVSWYQQTPGQGLQFLFEYFSETQRNKGNFPGRFSGRQFSNSRSEMNVSTLELGDSALYLCASSLGQLATNEKLFFGSGTQLSVL.

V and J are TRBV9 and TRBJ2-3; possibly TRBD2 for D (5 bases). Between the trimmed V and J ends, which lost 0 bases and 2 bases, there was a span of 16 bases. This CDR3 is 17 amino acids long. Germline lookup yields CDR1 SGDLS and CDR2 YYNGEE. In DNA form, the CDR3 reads TGTGCCAGCAGCGTAGGTTCCCTAGCAACCACCACAGATACGCAGTATTTT. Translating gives CASSVGSLATTTDTQYF. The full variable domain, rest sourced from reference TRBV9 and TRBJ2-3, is DSGVTQTPKHLITATGQRVTLRCSPRSGDLSVYWYQQSLDQGLQFLIQYYNGEERAKGNILERFSAQQFPDLHSELNLSSLELGDSALYFCASSVGSLATTTDTQYFGPGTRLTVL.

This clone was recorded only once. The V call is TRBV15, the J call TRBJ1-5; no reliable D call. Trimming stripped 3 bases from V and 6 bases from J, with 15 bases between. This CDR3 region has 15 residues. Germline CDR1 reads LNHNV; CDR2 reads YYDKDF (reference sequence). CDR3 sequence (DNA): TGTGCCACCAGCAGGGGCGATGGTCCTGGTCAGCCCCAGCATTTT. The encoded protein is CATSRGDGPGQPQHF. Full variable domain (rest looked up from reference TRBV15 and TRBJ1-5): DAMVIQNPRYQVTQFGKPVTLSCSQTLNHNVMYWYQQKSSQAPKLLFHYYDKDFNNEADTPDNFQSRRPNTSFCFLDIRSPGLGDTAMYLCATSRGDGPGQPQHFGDGTRLSIL.

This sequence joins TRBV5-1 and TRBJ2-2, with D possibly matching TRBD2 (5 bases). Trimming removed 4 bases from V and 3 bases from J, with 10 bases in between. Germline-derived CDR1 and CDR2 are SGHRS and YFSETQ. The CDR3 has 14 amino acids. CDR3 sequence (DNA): TGCGCCAGCAGCGGGAGTGAGTACACCGGGGAGCTGTTTTTT. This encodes CASSGSEYTGELFF.

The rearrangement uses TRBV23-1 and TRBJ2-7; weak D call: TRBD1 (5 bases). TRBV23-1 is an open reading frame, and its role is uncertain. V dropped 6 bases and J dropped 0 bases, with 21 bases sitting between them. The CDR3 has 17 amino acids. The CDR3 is CASSHRSKGPLSYEQYF. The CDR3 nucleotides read TGCGCCAGCAGCCATAGATCAAAGGGGCCTCTCTCCTACGAGCAGTACTTC.

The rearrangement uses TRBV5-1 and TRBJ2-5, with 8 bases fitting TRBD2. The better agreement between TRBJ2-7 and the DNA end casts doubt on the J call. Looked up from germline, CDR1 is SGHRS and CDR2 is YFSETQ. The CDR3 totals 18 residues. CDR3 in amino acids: CASRSSPLTPGLGYEQYF. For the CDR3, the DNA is TGCGCCAGCAGGTCCTCCCCTCTCACTCCGGGACTAGGCTACGAGCAGTACTTC.

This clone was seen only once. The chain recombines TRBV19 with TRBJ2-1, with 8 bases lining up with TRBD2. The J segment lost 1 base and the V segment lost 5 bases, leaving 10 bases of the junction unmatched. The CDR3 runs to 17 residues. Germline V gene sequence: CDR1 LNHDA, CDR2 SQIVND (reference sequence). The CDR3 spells CASSLDTSGTSYNEQFF. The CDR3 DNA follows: TGTGCCAGTAGTCTGGACACTAGCGGAACTTCCTACAATGAGCAGTTCTTC.

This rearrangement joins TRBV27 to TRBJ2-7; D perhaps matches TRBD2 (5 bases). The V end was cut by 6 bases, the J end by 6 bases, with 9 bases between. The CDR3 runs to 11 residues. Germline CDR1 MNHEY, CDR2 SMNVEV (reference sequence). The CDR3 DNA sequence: TGTGCCAGCAGGGACTTCCGCGAGCAGTACTTC. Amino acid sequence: CASRDFREQYF.

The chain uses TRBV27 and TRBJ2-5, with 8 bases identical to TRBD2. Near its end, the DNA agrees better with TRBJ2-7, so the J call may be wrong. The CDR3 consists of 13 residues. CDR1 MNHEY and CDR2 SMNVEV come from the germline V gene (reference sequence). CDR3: CASSEREPYEQYF. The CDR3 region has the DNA TGTGCCAGCAGTGAGCGGGAGCCCTACGAGCAGTACTTC.

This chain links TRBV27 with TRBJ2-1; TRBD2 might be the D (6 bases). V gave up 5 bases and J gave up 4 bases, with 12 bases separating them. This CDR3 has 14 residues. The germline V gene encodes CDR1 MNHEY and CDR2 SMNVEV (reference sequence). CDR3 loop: CASSRGFVYNEQFF. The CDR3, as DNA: TGTGCCAGCAGTCGGGGGTTTGTATACAATGAGCAGTTCTTC.

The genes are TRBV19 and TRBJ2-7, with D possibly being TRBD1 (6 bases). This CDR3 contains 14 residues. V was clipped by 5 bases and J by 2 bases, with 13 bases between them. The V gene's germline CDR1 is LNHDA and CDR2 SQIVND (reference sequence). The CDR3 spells CASSPGTPAYEQYF. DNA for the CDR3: TGTGCCAGTAGTCCCGGGACACCCGCCTACGAGCAGTACTTC.

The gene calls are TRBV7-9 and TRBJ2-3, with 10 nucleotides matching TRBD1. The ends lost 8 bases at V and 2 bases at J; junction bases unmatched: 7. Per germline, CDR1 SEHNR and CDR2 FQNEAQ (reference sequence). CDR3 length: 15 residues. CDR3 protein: CASYPGTGVTDTQYF. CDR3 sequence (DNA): TGTGCCAGCTACCCCGGGACAGGGGTCACAGATACGCAGTATTTT. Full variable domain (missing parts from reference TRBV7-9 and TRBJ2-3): DTGVSQNPRHKITKRGQNVTFRCDPISEHNRLYWYRQTLGQGPEFLTYFQNEAQLEKSRLLSDRFSAERPKGSFSTLEIQRTEQGDSAMYLCASYPGTGVTDTQYFGPGTRLTVL.

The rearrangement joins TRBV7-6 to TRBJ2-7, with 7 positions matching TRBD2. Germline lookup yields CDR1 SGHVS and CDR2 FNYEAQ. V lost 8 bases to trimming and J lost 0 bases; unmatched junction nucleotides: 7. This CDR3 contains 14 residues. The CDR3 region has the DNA TGTGCCAGCGGGGGGGTAGGCCTCTCCTACGAGCAGTACTTC. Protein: CASGGVGLSYEQYF.

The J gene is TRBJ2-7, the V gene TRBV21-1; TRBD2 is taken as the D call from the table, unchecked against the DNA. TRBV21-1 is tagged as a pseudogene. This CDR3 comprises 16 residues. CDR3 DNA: TGTGCCAGCAGCAAAGTGGCGCATAGCGACTCCTACGAGCAGTACTTC. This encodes CASSKVAHSDSYEQYF.

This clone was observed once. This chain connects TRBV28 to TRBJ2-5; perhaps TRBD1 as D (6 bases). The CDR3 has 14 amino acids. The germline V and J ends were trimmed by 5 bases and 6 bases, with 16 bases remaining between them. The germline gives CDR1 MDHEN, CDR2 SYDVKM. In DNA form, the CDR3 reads TGTGCCAGCAGTCGACGACAGGCCTCGCAGACCCAGTACTTC. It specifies CASSRRQASQTQYF.

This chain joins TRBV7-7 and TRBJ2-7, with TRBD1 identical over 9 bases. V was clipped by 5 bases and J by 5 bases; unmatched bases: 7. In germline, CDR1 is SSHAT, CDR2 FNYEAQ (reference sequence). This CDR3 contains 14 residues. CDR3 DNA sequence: TGTGCCAGCAGCCCCGGGACAGGGAGGAACGAGCAGTACTTC. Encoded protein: CASSPGTGRNEQYF.

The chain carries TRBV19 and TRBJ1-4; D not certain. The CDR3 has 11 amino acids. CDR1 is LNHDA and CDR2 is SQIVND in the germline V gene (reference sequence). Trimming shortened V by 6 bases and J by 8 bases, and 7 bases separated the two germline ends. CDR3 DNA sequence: TGTGCCAGTAGCCTCCGGGAAAAACTGTTTTTT. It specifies CASSLREKLFF.

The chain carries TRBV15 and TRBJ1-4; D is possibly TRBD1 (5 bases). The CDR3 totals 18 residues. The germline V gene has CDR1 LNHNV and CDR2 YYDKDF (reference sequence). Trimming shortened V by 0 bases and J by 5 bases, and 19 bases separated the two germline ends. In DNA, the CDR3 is TGTGCCACCAGCAGAGATAGGGGCAGGGTATTGGCCAATGAAAAACTGTTTTTT. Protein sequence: CATSRDRGRVLANEKLFF.

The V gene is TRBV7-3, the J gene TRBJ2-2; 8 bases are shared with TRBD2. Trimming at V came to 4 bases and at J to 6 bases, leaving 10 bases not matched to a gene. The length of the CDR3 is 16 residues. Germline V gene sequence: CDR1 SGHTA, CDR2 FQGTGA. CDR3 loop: CASSYTGTRSPGELFF. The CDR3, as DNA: TGTGCCAGCAGCTACACCGGGACTAGGAGCCCCGGGGAGCTGTTTTTT.

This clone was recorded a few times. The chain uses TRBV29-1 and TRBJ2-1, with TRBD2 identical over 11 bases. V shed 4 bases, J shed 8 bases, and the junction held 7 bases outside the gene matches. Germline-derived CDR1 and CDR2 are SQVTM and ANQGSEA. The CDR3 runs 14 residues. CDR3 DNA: TGCAGCGTTGTTGTAGCGGGAGGGGTGGATGAGCAGTTCTTC. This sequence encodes CSVVVAGGVDEQFF.

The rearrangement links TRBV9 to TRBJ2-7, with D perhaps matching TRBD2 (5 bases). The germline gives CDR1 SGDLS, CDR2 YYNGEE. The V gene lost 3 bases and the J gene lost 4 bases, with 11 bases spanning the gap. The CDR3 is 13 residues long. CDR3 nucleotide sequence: TGTGCCAGCAGCGCGGCGGACTTATACGAGCAGTACTTC. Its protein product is CASSAADLYEQYF. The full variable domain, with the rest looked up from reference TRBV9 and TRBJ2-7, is DSGVTQTPKHLITATGQRVTLRCSPRSGDLSVYWYQQSLDQGLQFLIQYYNGEERAKGNILERFSAQQFPDLHSELNLSSLELGDSALYFCASSAADLYEQYFGPGTRLTVT.